The T cell receptor (beta chain) described here comes from a study of spatial heterogeneity in lung cancer (dated by TCRdb to about 2019). Notes on the research overall: Beta-chain transcripts were consistently detected in greater numbers than alpha-chain transcripts, which likely reflects a higher abundance of beta-chain transcripts. In the raw uncorrected reads, each unique combination of TCR and UMI appeared more than ten times on average. The study quantitatively compared TCR alpha and beta repertoires across multiple tumor regions, matched nontumor lung and blood in non-small cell lung cancer. Both alpha and beta chains were TCR-sequenced in samples taken at surgery, namely 220 tumor regions, fewer than 80 matched nontumor lung samples and approximately 58 PBMC samples. The study linked features of the TCR repertoire to counts of nonsynonymous mutations, which were determined by whole-exome sequencing of tumor tissue.

In the paper's terms, the time point label means: sample taken at primary tumor resection. Whole RNA extracted from tumor and nontumor lung tissue, or from cryopreserved PBMC samples, was used for TCR sequencing without cell sorting. Samples were obtained from about 75 patients with early-stage, untreated non-small cell lung cancer from the lung TRACERx cohort. Only patients with enough RNA available from two or more tumor regions were chosen for TCR sequencing. V and J are trimmed by 3 bases and 8 bases, and the gene matches miss 10 bases of the junction. CDR1 and CDR2, looked up from the germline V gene, are KGHDR and SFDVKD. CDR3 length: 16 amino acids, cysteine to phenylalanine. CDR3 DNA only is kept here, 48 bases in frame from base 1. This clonotype has at least ten counts. This receptor's antigen is unknown. No per-base quality is available; no much larger clone lies one base away. Broader findings and caveats from the paper: Ubiquitous expanded tumor TCRs showed up in blood more often at tumor resection than at routine follow-up. Confirming at a functional level the hypothesis that regional TCRs recognize regional mutations was considered to require additional single-cell paired TCR alpha and beta sequencing.

Libraries were built with 5' RACE. TCRdb records NextSeq 500 as the sequencer. The TCR library protocol attached a unique molecular identifier to each TCR cDNA molecule to allow correction of PCR and sequencing errors. The authors' pipeline ran thus. TCR identification, UMI-based error correction and CDR3 extraction were performed with Decombinator tools. Expanded TCRs were defined as those above a frequency of 2 per 1,000, corresponding to the top 1% of the tumor frequency distribution. Rényi diversity was computed with the R vegan package after subsampling each repertoire 100 times to 5,000 TCRs. To build CDR3 similarity networks, amino acid triplet string-kernel similarity was used, and CDR3s were connected when their pairwise similarity was above 0.82. TCRdb took the public reads, trimmed them with fastp at Q25, ran MiXCR for clone calling and kept in-frame beta chains. Rows with a matching CDR3 protein are joined into one entry that keeps the most common DNA and genes. The authors' filters were not applied to this entry. The sample profile shows roughly 48,000 distinct CDR3 sequences; roughly 5.2% of them were found once. 11% of the sample is held by the ten biggest clonotypes.

The rearrangement joined TRBV24-1 to TRBJ1-2; 11 middle bases align to TRBD1. This TCR came from a male donor with early-stage non-small cell lung cancer. The source was PBMCs, collected at surgery. Read as DNA, the sequence is TGTGCCACCAGTGATGGGGACAGGGGGACCTCTGAAGGCTACACCTTC. Its protein product is CATSDGDRGTSEGYTF.